This entry is about one T cell receptor beta chain. Its specificity is not known. With 4 bases removed from V and 8 bases from J, the gap between germline ends came to 10 bases. The CDR3 has 12 amino acids. Per germline, CDR1 SGHRS and CDR2 YFSETQ. These data come from a study of cytomegalovirus exposure and HLA in healthy donors. Regarding the study as a whole: Later analysis identified several of the most significant clusters that appeared linked to common viral pathogens. Researchers counted around 170 TCR beta chains as cytomegalovirus-associated. Some V segments, TRBV6-2 and TRBV6-3 among them, were indistinguishable and were therefore excluded.

The PCR used 60 Vbeta and 13 Jbeta primers. Clones were sequenced by immunoSEQ multiplex PCR, and TCRdb holds only the in-frame ones, with some missing. The data show about 240,000 clones, 70% to 90% seen once. Sequenced input: PBMCs. This TCR derives from a woman aged 55 to 70 in good health and CMV-seropositive. The genes are TRBV5-1 and TRBJ2-1, with D possibly being TRBD1 (5 bases). Written as DNA, the CDR3 is TGCGCCAGCAGCAGGGGTTGGGATGAGCAGTTCTTC. It codes for CASSRGWDEQFF.